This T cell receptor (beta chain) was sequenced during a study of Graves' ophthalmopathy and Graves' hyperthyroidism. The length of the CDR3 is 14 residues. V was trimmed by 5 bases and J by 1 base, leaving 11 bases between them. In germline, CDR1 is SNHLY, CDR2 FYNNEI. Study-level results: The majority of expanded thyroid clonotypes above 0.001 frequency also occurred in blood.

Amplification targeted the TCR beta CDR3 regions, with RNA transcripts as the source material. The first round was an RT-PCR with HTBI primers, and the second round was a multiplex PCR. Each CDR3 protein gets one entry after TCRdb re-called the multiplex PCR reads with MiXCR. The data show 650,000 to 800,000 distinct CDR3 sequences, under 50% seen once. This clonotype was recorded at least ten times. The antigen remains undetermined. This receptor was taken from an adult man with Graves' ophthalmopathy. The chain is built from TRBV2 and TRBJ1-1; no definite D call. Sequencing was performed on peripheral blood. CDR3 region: CASSYYWGNTEAFF. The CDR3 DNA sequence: TGTGCCAGCAGTTACTACTGGGGGAACACTGAAGCTTTCTTT. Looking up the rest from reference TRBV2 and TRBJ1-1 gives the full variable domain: EPEVTQTPSHQVTQMGQEVILRCVPISNHLYFYWYRQILGQKVEFLVSFYNNEISEKSEIFDDQFSVERPDGSNFTLKIRSTKLEDSAMYFCASSYYWGNTEAFFGQGTRLTVV.